This T cell receptor beta chain is from a study of blood T cell repertoires in COVID-19. About the study: Sample material is recorded as cDNA or gDNA derived from T cells, B-cell-depleted T cells, or PBMCs.

CDR3 size: 15 residues. Germline lookup yields CDR1 MDHEN and CDR2 SYDVKM. The V end was cut by 5 bases, the J end by 3 bases, with 13 bases between. Donors were grouped by their self-reported clinical history. Per the study methods: Researchers report that nucleated cell counts were estimated from reference gene primer amplification. Clones were sequenced by immunoSEQ multiplex PCR, and TCRdb holds only the in-frame ones, with some missing. The V and J calls and clone size come from that table; D and trimming were worked out from the DNA. The sample includes fewer than 250,000 clones, about 86% of them seen just once.

The chain couples TRBV28 to TRBJ1-4; possibly TRBD1 for D (5 bases). The sequencing sample was made of PBMCs or T cells enriched from blood (not recorded which). The sequence was obtained from a woman between 40 and 55 years old with acute COVID-19. The CDR3 DNA follows: TGTGCCAGCAGTGGCACCGGGGGAGCTAATGAAAAACTGTTTTTT. Its protein product is CASSGTGGANEKLFF. Complete variable domain (other parts from reference TRBV28 and TRBJ1-4): DVKVTQSSRYLVKRTGEKVFLECVQDMDHENMFWYRQDPGLGLRLIYFSYDVKMKEKGDIPEGYSVSREKKERFSLILESASTNQTSMYLCASSGTGGANEKLFFGSGTQLSVL.